The 8 T cell receptor beta chains below come from one sample, sequenced in a study of identical twins. Via MiXCR, TCRdb re-called the 5' RACE reads, giving one row per CDR3 protein. Here the sample spans roughly 1.6 million distinct CDR3 sequences, less than 35% being singletons. Specimen: cord blood. Every receptor here comes from a newborn girl in good health.

This chain uses TRBV29-1 with TRBJ2-1; 10 positions agree with TRBD1. The DNA end favors TRBJ2-7, so the J call may be wrong. Per germline, CDR1 SQVTM and CDR2 ANQGSEA. This CDR3 comprises 19 residues. The CDR3, as DNA: TGCAGCGTTGGTCCAGGGACAGGGGTTGGACGAGGCTCCTACAATGAGCAGTACTTC. Protein sequence: CSVGPGTGVGRGSYNEQYF.

V and J are TRBV27 and TRBJ2-1; 8 bases fit TRBD1. Germline CDR1 reads MNHEY; CDR2 reads SMNVEV (reference sequence). The J segment lost 4 bases and the V segment lost 1 base, leaving 0 bases of the junction unmatched. The CDR3 runs to 14 residues. This chain's CDR3 is CASSLWTGYNEQFF. CDR3 bases: TGTGCCAGCAGTTTATGGACAGGGTACAATGAGCAGTTCTTC.

Concerning this clonotype: One end of the junction fails to match germline, which may point to a read error. This chain connects TRBV20-1 to TRBJ2-1, with TRBD2 matching 8 bases. This CDR3 has 16 amino acids. Germline loops: CDR1 DFQATT, CDR2 SNEGSKA (reference sequence). The CDR3 reads CSARDPPSGWYSEQFF. The CDR3 coding sequence is TGCAGTGCTAGAGATCCTCCTAGCGGGTGGTACAGTGAGCAGTTCTTC.

This sequence joins TRBV6-2 or TRBV6-3 and TRBJ2-1, with 8 bases identical to TRBD2. The V and J ends lost 4 bases and 8 bases, in that order; junction bases with no gene match: 4. The CDR3 covers 13 residues. Germline CDR1 and CDR2: MNHEY and SVGEGT. CDR3 protein: CASSSSGSDEQFF. As DNA, the CDR3 is TGTGCCAGCAGTTCCAGCGGGAGTGATGAGCAGTTCTTC.

This clonotype showed up many times. J is TRBJ2-7 and V is TRBV4-2; D is ambiguous. CDR1 is LGHNA and CDR2 is YNFKEQ in the germline V gene. This CDR3 contains 13 residues. With 0 bases removed from V and 4 bases from J, the gap between germline ends came to 7 bases. The CDR3 coding sequence is TGTGCCAGCAGCCAAGACGCGAATTACGAGCAGTACTTC. This encodes CASSQDANYEQYF.

This clonotype was counted between two and nine times. The chain combines TRBV7-2 with TRBJ1-5; D is unresolved. Germline loops: CDR1 SGHTA, CDR2 FQGNSA. The CDR3 is made up of 14 amino acids. The V end was cut by 2 bases, the J end by 3 bases, with 8 bases between. This CDR3 reads CASSLSVNNQPQHF. The CDR3 DNA follows: TGTGCCAGCAGCTTATCTGTGAACAATCAGCCCCAGCATTTT.

This clonotype was observed a handful of times. The CDR3 region is CSVLRWGSDTEAFF. The CDR3 nucleotides read TGCAGCGTCTTAAGGTGGGGGAGTGACACTGAAGCTTTCTTT. The chain combines TRBV29-1 with TRBJ1-1; D perhaps matches TRBD1 (5 bases). The CDR3 extends over 14 amino acids. Per the germline V gene, CDR1 is SQVTM and CDR2 is ANQGSEA. The V end lost 6 bases, the J end lost 3 bases, and 17 bases lay between the germline ends.

This clonotype showed up just a few times. The chain joins TRBV7-9 to TRBJ1-1, with a possible D match to TRBD1 (5 bases). The V end was cut by 3 bases, the J end by 2 bases, with 16 bases between. The germline V gene encodes CDR1 SEHNR and CDR2 FQNEAQ (reference sequence). CDR3 length equals 16 residues. In DNA, the CDR3 is TGTGCCAGCAGCTTTCGAGGGGCGGGGGGAAACACTGAAGCTTTCTTT. It encodes CASSFRGAGGNTEAFF.